This is a list of T cell receptor beta chains from one sample in a study of beta chain features in type 1 diabetes. Profiled with immunoSEQ multiplex PCR; TCRdb holds only in-frame clones, not every one. In the table there are around 300,000 clones, under 8.5% of which are singletons. The material sequenced was central memory CD4+ T cells from blood. The receptors stem from a woman younger than 35 in good health. Each CDR3 is given with its conserved first and last residue. The D gene is left open where the match is weak. Not all rows give a size; the values are once, few, many and, for expanded clones, a class.

V gene	J gene	D gene	clone size	CDR3 protein	CDR3 DNA
TRBV29-1	TRBJ1-1	-	few	CSVEGNEAFF	TGCAGCGTTGAAGGTAATGAAGCTTTCTTT
TRBV29-1	TRBJ2-5	TRBD1	few	CSVRRQGPPETQYF	TGCAGCGTCCGCCGACAGGGCCCTCCGGAGACCCAGTACTTC
TRBV5-6	TRBJ1-2	-	-	CASSLEGSQGYTF	TGTGCCAGCAGCTTGGAAGGTTCTCAGGGCTACACCTTC
TRBV7-9	TRBJ1-5	TRBD1	-	CASTRSGTGPQPQHF	TGTGCCAGCACCCGGAGCGGGACAGGGCCTCAGCCCCAGCATTTT
TRBV6-6	TRBJ1-2	-	-	CASSEDRRGYTF	TGTGCCAGCAGTGAGGACCGTCGCGGCTACACCTTC
TRBV7-8	TRBJ1-4	-	many	CASSLEVWRGEKLFF	TGTGCCAGCAGCTTAGAAGTATGGAGGGGGGAAAAACTGTTTTTT
TRBV19	TRBJ2-5	-	-	CASSIGRTRRETQYF	TGTGCCAGTAGTATAGGCAGGACACGACGAGAGACCCAGTACTTC
TRBV5-8	TRBJ1-4	-	many	CASSLAVGGRVREKLFF	TGTGCCAGCAGCTTGGCCGTTGGGGGTAGGGTCCGCGAAAAACTGTTTTTT
TRBV9	TRBJ2-2	-	few	CASSAGGGLIDRELFF	TGTGCCAGCAGCGCCGGCGGAGGGCTAATCGATCGGGAGCTGTTTTTT
TRBV6-1	TRBJ1-1	-	many	CASTYIGGQTEAFF	TGTGCCAGCACGTACATCGGGGGGCAGACTGAAGCTTTCTTT
TRBV21-1	TRBJ1-5	-	few	CASHATRVGNQPQHF	TGTGCCAGCCACGCGACCCGGGTCGGGAATCAGCCCCAGCATTTT
TRBV18	TRBJ2-2	TRBD1	few	CASSPPGQGPTGELFF	TGTGCCAGCTCACCACCGGGACAGGGTCCGACCGGGGAGCTGTTTTTT
TRBV5-1	TRBJ2-3	-	many	CASSSSLVGTSTDTQYF	TGCGCCAGCAGTTCGTCGCTGGTCGGGACAAGCACAGATACGCAGTATTTT
TRBV7-9	TRBJ1-3	TRBD1	few	CASSAADRVGDTIYF	TGTGCCAGCAGCGCAGCGGACAGGGTGGGCGACACCATATATTTT
TRBV7-9	TRBJ1-2	-	-	CASGYGYTF	TGTGCCAGCGGCTATGGCTACACCTTC
TRBV19	TRBJ2-1	-	-	CASSIAPRRNEQFF	TGTGCCAGTAGTATAGCTCCTAGACGGAATGAGCAGTTCTTC
TRBV27	TRBJ2-1	-	-	CATRITLTRGGEQFF	TGTGCCACCCGCATCACCCTGACTAGGGGGGGTGAGCAGTTCTTC
TRBV7-2	TRBJ1-5	-	few	CASSPDRYQPQHF	TGTGCCAGCAGCCCCGACCGATATCAGCCCCAGCATTTT
TRBV18	TRBJ2-4	-	-	CASSPTGYGENIQYF	TGTGCCAGCTCACCCACGGGGTACGGGGAAAACATTCAGTACTTC
TRBV6-1	TRBJ2-1	-	many	CASSELADLSYNEQFF	TGTGCCAGCAGTGAACTGGCTGACCTCTCCTACAATGAGCAGTTCTTC
TRBV6-6	TRBJ2-5	TRBD2	-	CASSLQAGRETQYF	TGTGCCAGCAGTCTCCAAGCGGGGAGAGAGACCCAGTACTTC
TRBV15	TRBJ1-4	-	-	CATSRGAGTYEKLFF	TGTGCCACCAGCAGAGGTGCTGGGACCTATGAAAAACTGTTTTTT
TRBV10-3	TRBJ2-3	-	many	CAISEQITDTQYF	TGTGCCATCAGTGAGCAGATCACAGATACGCAGTATTTT